A few counts support the clone carrying this T cell receptor beta chain. Its antigen is unidentified. V lost 8 bases to trimming and J lost 3 bases, with 19 bases between them. Germline loops: CDR1 SNHLY, CDR2 FYNNEI. The CDR3 runs 15 residues. The sample originates from a study of T cells in Graves' hyperthyroidism and ophthalmopathy. About the research overall: Initial diagnosis, before any treatment, was when peripheral blood was collected. Notes on the study in general: In blood, most of the thyroid clonotypes expanded above 0.001 were also present. From stable hyperthyroidism, ophthalmopathy was separated by a 13 V-J model.

Exclusion of a patient resulted from uncontrolled infection, other autoimmune disease, pregnancy or lactation. RNA transcripts yielded amplified TCR beta CDR3 regions. HTBI primers were employed in a first-round RT-PCR of the TCR CDR3. TCRdb processed the multiplex PCR reads anew with MiXCR; each CDR3 protein has one entry. The sample contains 360,000 or so distinct CDR3 sequences, 15% to 20% of which appear only once. Input material: blood. The sequence was obtained from a woman younger than 35 with Graves' hyperthyroidism. The chain links TRBV2 to TRBJ1-2; D gene unclear. In DNA form, the CDR3 reads TGTGCCAGCTTACTTAGAGGCATCGGGGACTATGGCTACACCTTC. It encodes CASLLRGIGDYGYTF. The full variable domain, its missing parts supplied by reference TRBV2 and TRBJ1-2, is EPEVTQTPSHQVTQMGQEVILRCVPISNHLYFYWYRQILGQKVEFLVSFYNNEISEKSEIFDDQFSVERPDGSNFTLKIRSTKLEDSAMYFCASLLRGIGDYGYTFGSGTRLTVV.